This T cell receptor beta chain was captured by sequencing in a study of blood T cell repertoires in COVID-19. Study-wide background: T cells, B-cell-depleted T cells, or PBMCs provided the cDNA or gDNA that served as material.

Trimming removed 5 bases at V and 2 bases at J, with 10 bases between. The CDR3 has 15 amino acids. The V gene's germline CDR1 is SEHNR and CDR2 FQNEAQ (reference sequence). Authors' processing steps: Amplification of reference gene primers provided the estimated nucleated cell counts. Only in-frame clones appear in the TCRdb table, and some are missing; sequencing was by immunoSEQ multiplex PCR. V and J calls plus clone size are reproduced from that table; the DNA served to infer D and trimming. The sample consists of some 250,000 clones, approximately 85% of them appearing once. This clone was seen just once.

The material sequenced was PBMCs or T cells enriched from blood (not recorded which). This TCR was recovered from a woman between 45 and 65 years old who had recovered from COVID-19. This chain connects TRBV7-9 to TRBJ2-6; tentative D call: TRBD2 (5 bases). CDR3 in amino acids: CASSAQRAGANVLTF. CDR3 nucleotides: TGTGCCAGCAGCGCCCAGAGGGCTGGGGCCAACGTCCTGACTTTC.